This passage covers 24 T cell receptor beta chains from one sample sequenced in a study of pediatric ulcerative colitis. Assay: immunoSEQ multiplex PCR; the TCRdb copy retains only in-frame clones and omits some. The sample yields about 32,000 clones, roughly four fifths seen once. Sequencing used blood. These receptors originate from a boy aged 10-17 years with severe ulcerative colitis.

This clone was found once. The chain recombines TRBV16 with TRBJ1-2, with D hard to call. From germline, CDR1 is KGHSY and CDR2 FQNENV. Between the trimmed V and J ends, which lost 0 bases and 8 bases, there was a span of 7 bases. The CDR3 has 12 residues. This CDR3 is CASSQSGFGYTF. The CDR3 nucleotides read TGTGCCAGCAGCCAATCCGGTTTCGGCTACACCTTC.

This clone was observed a handful of times. The chain recombines TRBV19 with TRBJ1-6; D may be TRBD1 (5 bases). Germline lookup yields CDR1 LNHDA and CDR2 SQIVND (reference sequence). The CDR3 contains 17 residues. Trimming left V 4 bases short and J 10 bases short, with 23 bases between. The DNA of the CDR3 is TGTGCCAGTAGTACCACCCCGCGGGGCCTAATTAGATCACCCCTCCACTTT. Its protein is CASSTTPRGLIRSPLHF. Based on the CDR3 plus reference TRBV19 and TRBJ1-6, the full variable domain is DGGITQSPKYLFRKEGQNVTLSCEQNLNHDAMYWYRQDPGQGLRLIYYSQIVNDFQKGDIAEGYSVSREKKESFPLTVTSAQKNPTAFYLCASSTTPRGLIRSPLHFGNGTRLTVT.

This clone was detected a few times. V gene TRBV30 combines with J gene TRBJ1-2, with a weak D call TRBD1 (6 bases). The CDR3 totals 13 residues. CDR1 and CDR2 from the germline V gene are GTSNPN and SVGIG (reference sequence). V lost 4 bases, J lost 3 bases, and 12 bases lay in between. The CDR3 reads CAWIRGGHYGYTF. In DNA form, the CDR3 reads TGTGCCTGGATCCGCGGGGGCCACTATGGCTACACCTTC. The full variable domain, its missing parts supplied by reference TRBV30 and TRBJ1-2, is SQTIHQWPATLVQPVGSPLSLECTVEGTSNPNLYWYRQAAGRGLQLLFYSVGIGQISSEVPQNLSASRPQDRQFILSSKKLLLSDSGFYLCAWIRGGHYGYTFGSGTRLTVV.

This chain connects TRBV18 to TRBJ1-2; 8 positions agree with TRBD1. This CDR3 spans 14 amino acids. Germline V gene lookup returns CDR1 KGHSH and CDR2 LQKENI. J lost 0 bases, V lost 4 bases, and 1 base had no gene match. The CDR3 DNA is TGTGCCAGCTCACAGGGACAGGCTAACTATGGCTACACCTTC. Translated: CASSQGQANYGYTF.

This sequence joins TRBV5-4 and TRBJ2-4, with D possibly being TRBD2 (7 bases). There are 16 residues in the CDR3. V was pared by 4 bases and J by 5 bases, with 19 bases between. Germline V gives CDR1 SGHNT, CDR2 YYREEE (reference sequence). The CDR3 nucleotides read TGTGCCAGCAGCCTACCGGGCTCCGGGGGGCAAAACATTCAGTACTTC. Translation gives CASSLPGSGGQNIQYF.

The chain couples TRBV7-3 to TRBJ2-5; no clear D. There are 15 residues in the CDR3. Germline values: CDR1 SGHTA, CDR2 FQGTGA. Trimming removed 1 base from V and 5 bases from J, with 14 bases in between. In DNA form, the CDR3 reads TGTGCCAGCAGCTTAATTCCGAGTCCGAGGGAGACCCAGTACTTC. Translation gives CASSLIPSPRETQYF. Filled out from reference TRBV7-3 and TRBJ2-5, the complete variable domain reads GAGVSQTPSNKVTEKGKYVELRCDPISGHTALYWYRQSLGQGPEFLIYFQGTGAADDSGLPNDRFFAVRPEGSVSTLKIQRTERGDSAVYLCASSLIPSPRETQYFGPGTRLLVL.

The chain combines TRBV29-1 with TRBJ1-6, with 8 bases aligning to TRBD1. CDR3 length: 13 amino acids. From germline, CDR1 is SQVTM and CDR2 ANQGSEA. Losses at the gene ends were 4 bases for V and 7 bases for J; bases not matched to a gene: 3. The CDR3 spells CSVGAGGNSPLHF. In DNA, the CDR3 is TGCAGCGTTGGGGCAGGGGGCAATTCACCCCTCCACTTT.

The gene calls are TRBV7-9 and TRBJ2-5, with TRBD1 matching 9 bases. The V gene's germline CDR1 is SEHNR and CDR2 FQNEAQ (reference sequence). Trimming took 5 bases from V and 8 from J; bases not matched to a gene: 12. There are 15 residues in the CDR3. CDR3: CASSPPGTGSLTQYF. CDR3 in DNA: TGTGCCAGCAGCCCTCCCGGGACAGGGTCTCTCACCCAGTACTTC.

With regard to this clone: The junction departs from the called germline gene at one end, perhaps through a read error. Other DNA sequences of this sample code for an identical CDR3. The chain recombines TRBV5-6 with TRBJ1-1; D is unresolved. This CDR3 contains 16 residues. CDR1 and CDR2 from the germline V gene are SGHDT and YYEEEE. The CDR3: CASSMRSPGSDTEAFF. For the CDR3, the DNA is TGTGCTAGCAGCATGAGGTCTCCGGGCAGCGACACTGAAGCTTTCTTT. Drawing the rest from reference TRBV5-6 and TRBJ1-1, the complete variable domain is DAGVTQSPTHLIKTRGQQVTLRCSPKSGHDTVSWYQQALGQGPQFIFQYYEEEERQRGNFPDRFSGHQFPNYSSELNVNALLLGDSALYLCASSMRSPGSDTEAFFGQGTRLTVV.

The rearrangement joins TRBV6-5 to TRBJ2-1; 9 bases align to TRBD1. Per germline, CDR1 MNHEY and CDR2 SVGAGI. Trimming removed 7 bases from V and 7 bases from J; junction bases left unmatched: 8. This CDR3 has 14 amino acids. The CDR3 bases are TGTGCCAGCACTACTGGGACAGGGACAAATGAGCAGTTCTTC. This sequence encodes CASTTGTGTNEQFF.

The gene calls are TRBV6-6 and TRBJ2-3; the D gene is possibly TRBD2 (5 bases). The CDR3 totals 15 residues. Germline V gene lookup returns CDR1 MNHNY and CDR2 SVGAGI (reference sequence). The germline V and J ends were trimmed by 6 bases and 0 bases, with 13 bases remaining between them. The CDR3 loop reads CASSRSGASTDTQYF. CDR3 nucleotides: TGTGCCAGCAGCAGGAGCGGCGCTAGCACAGATACGCAGTATTTT.

The chain recombines TRBV11-3 with TRBJ2-3, with D tentatively TRBD2 (6 bases). V was trimmed by 5 bases and J by 5 bases, leaving 17 bases between them. Germline CDR1 reads SGHNT; CDR2 reads YENEEA. The CDR3 contains 15 residues. The CDR3 loop reads CASSAGGWEEDTQYF. The CDR3 DNA is TGTGCCAGCAGCGCCGGGGGTTGGGAGGAAGATACGCAGTATTTT.

Regarding this clone: Other DNA sequences in the same sample also yield this CDR3. J is TRBJ1-2 and V is TRBV11-2; D may be TRBD1 (6 bases). The CDR3 runs 16 residues. Germline loops: CDR1 SGHAT, CDR2 FQNNGV. Trimming removed 5 bases from V and 2 bases from J, with 18 bases in between. CDR3 residues: CASSLISGGQNYGYTF. CDR3 nucleotide sequence: TGTGCCAGCAGCCTAATTTCCGGGGGGCAGAACTATGGCTACACCTTC.

The chain is built from TRBV19 and TRBJ1-1, with D tentatively TRBD1 (5 bases). V lost 3 bases and J lost 0, with 20 bases in between. This CDR3 is built from 18 residues. Looked up from germline, CDR1 is LNHDA and CDR2 is SQIVND (reference sequence). The CDR3 loop is CASSISPLQGGMNTEAFF. CDR3 DNA: TGTGCCAGTAGTATTTCACCTTTGCAGGGTGGTATGAACACTGAAGCTTTCTTT. The full variable domain, with the rest looked up from reference TRBV19 and TRBJ1-1, is DGGITQSPKYLFRKEGQNVTLSCEQNLNHDAMYWYRQDPGQGLRLIYYSQIVNDFQKGDIAEGYSVSREKKESFPLTVTSAQKNPTAFYLCASSISPLQGGMNTEAFFGQGTRLTVV.

The J gene is TRBJ2-1, the V gene TRBV9; TRBD2 agrees at 8 bases. V gave up 3 bases and J gave up 1 base; unmatched junction bases: 3. Germline V gives CDR1 SGDLS, CDR2 YYNGEE. This CDR3 region has 15 residues. CDR3 region: CASSGGGGSYNEQFF. In DNA, the CDR3 is TGTGCCAGCAGCGGAGGCGGGGGGTCCTACAATGAGCAGTTCTTC. Complete variable domain (other parts from reference TRBV9 and TRBJ2-1): DSGVTQTPKHLITATGQRVTLRCSPRSGDLSVYWYQQSLDQGLQFLIQYYNGEERAKGNILERFSAQQFPDLHSELNLSSLELGDSALYFCASSGGGGSYNEQFFGPGTRLTVL.

The V and J genes are TRBV10-3 and TRBJ1-2; D call uncertain. Per the germline V gene, CDR1 is ENHRY and CDR2 is SYGVKD. V lost 4 bases and J 7 bases, leaving 19 bases between the germline ends. This CDR3 has 15 amino acids. CDR3 region: CAISADLYGEGGYTF. The CDR3 DNA is TGTGCCATCAGTGCCGATTTATATGGGGAGGGTGGCTACACCTTC.

This chain links TRBV7-9 with TRBJ1-2; D might be TRBD1 (6 bases). The CDR3 has 12 amino acids. Per germline, CDR1 SEHNR and CDR2 FQNEAQ (reference sequence). V was shortened by 8 bases and J by 4 bases, with 11 bases between the two germline ends. CDR3 loop: CASAKDSYGYTF. The DNA of the CDR3 is TGTGCCAGCGCGAAGGACAGCTATGGCTACACCTTC.

The V and J genes are TRBV6-5 and TRBJ2-2; D perhaps matches TRBD1 (6 bases). V was trimmed by 0 bases and J by 1 base, leaving 9 bases between them. This CDR3 is built from 16 residues. The V gene's germline CDR1 is MNHEY and CDR2 SVGAGI. The chain's CDR3 is CASSYSMGQNTGELFF. CDR3 DNA: TGTGCCAGCAGTTACTCGATGGGACAGAACACCGGGGAGCTGTTTTTT.

The chain links TRBV25-1 to TRBJ2-3; D is ambiguous. Germline V lookup: CDR1 MGHDK, CDR2 SYGVNS. The CDR3 sequence is 13 residues long. The V and J ends lost 2 bases and 2 bases respectively, with 5 bases between them. CDR3 coding DNA: TGTGCCAGCAGTGAAAATACCACAGATACGCAGTATTTT. It codes for CASSENTTDTQYF.

The V gene is TRBV25-1, the J gene TRBJ2-7, with 8 bases lining up with TRBD1. This CDR3 spans 17 amino acids. Trimming removed 3 bases from V and 1 base from J; junction bases left unmatched: 11. Germline loops: CDR1 MGHDK, CDR2 SYGVNS. The CDR3 sequence is CASSDPQGQGSSYEQYF. CDR3 bases: TGTGCCAGCAGTGATCCTCAAGGACAGGGTTCATCCTACGAGCAGTACTTC.

This clone was observed a single time. The chain carries TRBV10-3 and TRBJ1-6; no definite D call. There are 14 residues in the CDR3. V was clipped by 6 bases and J by 0 bases, with 6 bases between them. Germline values: CDR1 ENHRY, CDR2 SYGVKD. Here the CDR3 reads CAIRLSSYNSPLHF. DNA of the CDR3: TGTGCCATCAGATTAAGCTCCTATAATTCACCCCTCCACTTT.

This clone appeared a few times. The CDR3: CASSLVNEQYF. The CDR3 nucleotides are TGTGCCAGCAGCTTAGTAAACGAGCAGTACTTC. The chain recombines TRBV7-9 with TRBJ2-7; D is uncertain. V was pared by 1 base and J by 5 bases, with 3 bases between. The CDR3 covers 11 residues. Germline V gene lookup returns CDR1 SEHNR and CDR2 FQNEAQ (reference sequence).

This chain connects TRBV10-3 to TRBJ1-2; D perhaps matches TRBD1 (5 bases). V lost 3 bases and J 4 bases, leaving 18 bases between the germline ends. CDR1 is ENHRY, CDR2 SYGVKD, per germline. This CDR3 comprises 16 residues. In DNA, the CDR3 is TGTGCCATCAGTGATGAGGGGTTCGCCTATGGCTATGGCTACACCTTC. Translating it yields CAISDEGFAYGYGYTF.

The chain uses TRBV5-1 and TRBJ2-3; possible D gene TRBD2, 5 bases. Germline CDR1 SGHRS, CDR2 YFSETQ. The ends were cut back, 4 bases at V and 0 bases at J, with 9 bases in the middle. The CDR3 consists of 14 residues. CDR3 DNA: TGCGCCAGCAGCCTGGGGAGTAGCACAGATACGCAGTATTTT. This encodes CASSLGSSTDTQYF.